The 12 T cell receptor beta chains below all came from one sample that was sequenced in a study of molecular identifiers for immune sequencing clone quantification. Using its own MiXCR run on the PCR reads, TCRdb lists one record per CDR3 protein. The sample shows around 320,000 distinct CDR3 sequences, 24% of them seen only once. Source material: naive CD8+ T cells from blood, with Jurkat cell RNA spiked in. Subset described: FACS-sorted CD8+CD4-CCR7+CD45RA+ naive T cells. The receptors come from a human donor in good health. Some libraries in this study had Jurkat cell RNA spiked in.

This chain joins TRBV5-1 and TRBJ2-5; 11 positions match TRBD2. Germline V lookup: CDR1 SGHRS, CDR2 YFSETQ. This CDR3 region has 20 residues. The V gene end was trimmed by 4 bases and the J gene end by 5 bases; junction bases not matched to a gene: 22. The CDR3 spells CASSPNGRSGRALVFETQYF. In DNA form, the CDR3 reads TGCGCCAGCAGCCCCAATGGGCGTAGCGGGAGGGCCCTGGTCTTTGAGACCCAGTACTTC.

There are a few counts of this clonotype. The J gene is TRBJ2-5, the V gene TRBV25-1; D remains ambiguous. Trimming took off 6 bases at V and 2 bases at J, with 10 bases between the two ends. The CDR3 length is 13 residues. From germline, CDR1 is MGHDK and CDR2 SYGVNS. DNA of the CDR3: TGTGCCAGCAGCGACCGCGTTCAAGAGACCCAGTACTTC. Translated: CASSDRVQETQYF.

The chain recombines TRBV7-9 with TRBJ2-1; D possibly corresponds to TRBD1 (6 bases). The CDR3 has 12 amino acids. Germline-derived CDR1 and CDR2 are SEHNR and FQNEAQ (reference sequence). V dropped 1 base and J dropped 10 bases, with 8 bases sitting between them. CDR3 nucleotides: TGTGCCAGCAGCTTAGGGGACACCGAGCAGTTCTTC. Its translation is CASSLGDTEQFF.

Comment on this clonotype: A much larger clone lies one base from this, so it may be a read error. This chain joins TRBV6-2 or TRBV6-3 and TRBJ1-5, with TRBD1 as a possible D gene (5 bases). V lost 4 bases and J lost 6, with 13 bases in between. CDR3 length equals 14 residues. Germline V gene lookup returns CDR1 MNHEY and CDR2 SVGEGT. The CDR3 protein is CASSSRGEAQPQHF. The CDR3 coding sequence is TGTGCCAGCAGTTCGAGGGGAGAAGCTCAGCCCCAGCATTTT.

V is TRBV27 and J is TRBJ2-5, with unresolved D. Germline-derived CDR1 and CDR2 are MNHEY and SMNVEV (reference sequence). The CDR3 consists of 16 residues. Between the trimmed V and J ends, which lost 5 bases and 1 base, there was a span of 17 bases. In nucleotides, the CDR3 is TGTGCCAGCAGTCCCGTCCACACAGTTCCCCAAGAGACCCAGTACTTC. Protein product: CASSPVHTVPQETQYF.

This clonotype was seen more than once but under ten times. The V and J genes are TRBV5-5 and TRBJ2-7; 7 positions agree with TRBD1. J lost 4 bases, V lost 0 bases, and 10 bases had no gene match. This CDR3 region has 16 residues. Germline CDR1 is SGHKS and CDR2 is YYEKEE (reference sequence). In nucleotides, the CDR3 is TGTGCCAGCAGCTTGGCCAAGCCGGGACAGCATTACGAGCAGTACTTC. Protein sequence: CASSLAKPGQHYEQYF.

The sample holds a few counts of this clonotype. The V call is TRBV5-6, the J call TRBJ2-7; tentatively, D is TRBD1 (6 bases). The CDR3 sequence is 17 residues long. The ends were cut back, 0 bases at V and 2 bases at J, with 18 bases in the middle. CDR1 SGHDT and CDR2 YYEEEE come from the germline V gene. The CDR3 region has the DNA TGTGCCAGCAGCTTGGCCTCTGTAGCAGGGGAACCCTACGAGCAGTACTTC. Protein: CASSLASVAGEPYEQYF.

For this clonotype: At one end, the junction sequence differs from germline, possibly due to a read error. This chain links TRBV3-1 with TRBJ2-2; possible D gene TRBD1, 7 bases. This CDR3 has 16 residues. CDR1 is LGHDT and CDR2 is YNNKEL in the germline V gene (reference sequence). The DNA for the CDR3 is TGTGCCAGCAGCCAAGACAGGGGGGCAGGCACCGGGGGGCTGTTTTTT. It encodes CASSQDRGAGTGGLFF.

The rearrangement links TRBV5-1 to TRBJ2-1, with TRBD2 as a possible D gene (5 bases). CDR3 size: 12 residues. Germline V gene sequence: CDR1 SGHRS, CDR2 YFSETQ. Between the trimmed V and J ends, which lost 6 bases and 9 bases, there was a span of 13 bases. Here the CDR3 DNA reads TGCGCCAGCACCCTGGAGGCCGGTGAGCAGTTCTTC. Its protein product is CASTLEAGEQFF.

This clonotype was counted at least ten times. The V call is TRBV29-1, the J call TRBJ2-3, with D maybe TRBD1 (5 bases). Germline V gene lookup returns CDR1 SQVTM and CDR2 ANQGSEA. V dropped 7 bases and J dropped 2 bases, with 16 bases sitting between them. This CDR3 comprises 14 residues. The CDR3 loop reads CSADGQEFTDTQYF. Here the CDR3 DNA reads TGCAGCGCGGACGGACAAGAATTCACAGATACGCAGTATTTT.

To note about this clonotype: Being one base from a much bigger clone, this may be a read error. The genes are TRBV7-2 and TRBJ2-2; the D is unclear. Germline assignment: CDR1 SGHTA and CDR2 FQGNSA. The CDR3 length is 12 residues. The CDR3 region has the DNA TGTGGTCAGCCCGGATACGCCGGGGAGCTGTTTTTT. Its protein is CGQPGYAGELFF.

This clonotype was observed many times. The chain is built from TRBV29-1 and TRBJ2-5, with D unclear. V was clipped by 3 bases and J by 1 base, with 6 bases between them. CDR1 SQVTM and CDR2 ANQGSEA come from the germline V gene. The CDR3 sequence is 12 residues long. CDR3 protein: CSVDRTQETQYF. The CDR3 DNA sequence: TGCAGCGTTGACCGGACCCAAGAGACCCAGTACTTC.